This TCR beta chain originates from a study of post-analysis software for immune sequencing data. The overall study: Recorded subtypes: relapsing-remitting, secondary progressive, progressive-relapsing; some patients unannotated. Study results and limitations: TRBV segments more frequent in patients than in controls numbered five and included TRBV5-6, TRBV5-1 and TRBV20-1. People with multiple sclerosis had a significantly lower normalized Chao1 diversity than controls did.

Unique molecular identifiers featured in each of the TCR beta cDNA libraries. A single record per CDR3 protein comes from TCRdb applying MiXCR to the PCR reads. The sample lists roughly 870,000 distinct CDR3 sequences; approximately 50% were seen once. Germline CDR1 is SQVTM and CDR2 is ANQGSEA. With 5 bases removed from V and 6 bases from J, the gap between germline ends came to 17 bases. CDR3 length equals 13 residues. This clonotype has at least ten counts. As yet, its antigen is unknown. The receptor was derived from a girl aged 10-17 years with multiple sclerosis. V and J are TRBV29-1 and TRBJ2-7, with D perhaps TRBD2 (6 bases). The sequenced sample was blood. As DNA, the CDR3 is TGCAGCGTTTCCAGGGAGGCTAGAGGCGAGCAGTACTTC. This encodes CSVSREARGEQYF.